This entry describes one T cell receptor (beta chain). Repertoires were generated with immunoSEQ multiplex PCR, while TCRdb's copy carries only in-frame clones and drops some. In the table there are about 140,000 clones, about 90% of which are singletons. This specimen comes from a study of blood T cell repertoires in COVID-19. The CDR3 has 16 residues. V dropped 3 bases and J dropped 0 bases, with 12 bases sitting between them. Germline CDR1 and CDR2: SGHTA and FQGNSA. The clonotype originates from a man aged 55-75 years with active or convalescent COVID-19. The source material was peripheral blood. The V call is TRBV7-2, the J call TRBJ1-3; the D gene is possibly TRBD1 (6 bases). The CDR3 protein is CASSLVGQLSGNTIYF. Written as DNA, the CDR3 is TGTGCCAGCAGCTTGGTGGGACAACTCTCTGGAAACACCATATATTTT.